A selection of T cell receptor beta chains follows, all from one sample in a study of cytomegalovirus exposure and HLA in healthy donors. Assay used: immunoSEQ multiplex PCR; TCRdb lists only in-frame clones, some missing. The data contain fewer than 250,000 clones, around 87% of them singletons. Source material: PBMCs. These receptors were collected from a woman between 18 and 29 years old in good health and CMV-seronegative. Both conserved end residues are part of each CDR3. Each record gives: D gene, V gene, J gene, clone size, CDR3 protein, CDR3 DNA. A D gene is named only where the DNA matches it firmly. Size is omitted from some rows. Given values are once, few, many or a class for expanded clones.

>-|TRBV18|TRBJ2-6|-
CASSPPNRGSGANVLTF
TGTGCCAGCTCACCACCGAATCGGGGCTCTGGGGCCAACGTCCTGACTTTC
>TRBD1|TRBV27|TRBJ2-5|few
CASSFPGTGNKQYF
TGTGCCAGCAGTTTCCCAGGGACAGGGAATAAGCAGTACTTC
>-|TRBV2|TRBJ2-3|-
CASRRGPTDTQYF
TGTGCCAGCAGGCGGGGCCCGACAGATACGCAGTATTTT
>TRBD2|TRBV27|TRBJ2-7|-
CASSYRAGVYEQYF
TGTGCCAGCAGTTACCGTGCGGGAGTGTACGAGCAGTACTTC
>-|TRBV4-2|TRBJ2-1|-
CASSQDMSVFYNEQFF
TGTGCCAGCAGCCAAGATATGTCGGTCTTCTACAATGAGCAGTTCTTC
>TRBD2|TRBV7-6|TRBJ2-7|-
CASSLAPRLAGGLRYEQYF
TGTGCCAGCAGCTTAGCGCCACGGCTAGCGGGAGGCCTTCGCTACGAGCAGTACTTC
>TRBD1|TRBV2|TRBJ2-7|few
CATDRGREQYF
TGTGCCACCGACAGGGGGCGCGAGCAGTACTTC
>TRBD1|TRBV5-4|TRBJ2-7|-
CASSLGRTGRYEQYF
TGTGCCAGCAGCTTGGGACGGACAGGGCGGTACGAGCAGTACTTC
>-|TRBV6-5|TRBJ1-1|-
CASRRENTEAFF
TGTGCCAGCAGACGGGAGAACACTGAAGCTTTCTTT
>-|TRBV6-1|TRBJ2-7|-
CASMTNQAPIEQYF
TGTGCCAGCATGACAAACCAGGCCCCTATAGAGCAGTACTTC
>-|TRBV6-5|TRBJ1-5|-
CASPPGQGCQPQHF
TGTGCCAGCCCCCCGGGGCAGGGGTGCCAGCCCCAGCATTTT
>-|TRBV5-6|TRBJ2-5|-
CASGTGSTQYF
TGTGCCAGCGGCACGGGTAGTACCCAGTACTTC
>-|TRBV6-1|TRBJ1-5|-
CASRTGGNQPQHF
TGTGCCAGCAGGACCGGGGGAAATCAGCCCCAGCATTTT
>-|TRBV7-9|TRBJ2-1|once
CASSLAKGRINEQFF
TGTGCCAGCAGCTTAGCAAAGGGGCGGATCAATGAGCAGTTCTTC
>-|TRBV5-1|TRBJ1-1|-
CASSPSTGLNTEAFF
TGCGCCAGCAGCCCCTCAACAGGGTTGAACACTGAAGCTTTCTTT
>-|TRBV7-6|TRBJ2-7|-
CASSLEDWRREQYF
TGTGCCAGCAGCTTGGAGGACTGGCGGAGGGAGCAGTACTTC
>TRBD1|TRBV5-4|TRBJ1-1|once
CASSSVRTNRGAEAFF
TGTGCCAGCAGCTCAGTCCGGACGAACAGGGGCGCTGAAGCTTTCTTT
>-|TRBV10-2|TRBJ1-2|-
CASSDRWANYGYTF
TGCGCCAGCAGCGACAGGTGGGCTAACTATGGCTACACCTTC
>TRBD1|TRBV15|TRBJ2-7|-
CATSREPTGRYEQYF
TGTGCCACCAGCAGAGAACCGACAGGGCGCTACGAGCAGTACTTC
>-|TRBV7-2|TRBJ2-7|-
CASSPSVLYEQYF
TGTGCCAGCAGCCCTTCGGTCCTCTACGAGCAGTACTTC
>-|TRBV9|TRBJ2-3|-
CASSVLRTGTDTQYF
TGTGCCAGCAGCGTACTCCGAACAGGGACCGATACGCAGTATTTT
>TRBD2|TRBV11-3|TRBJ2-1|-
CASSRGLLDNEQFF
TGTGCCAGCAGCCGGGGACTATTAGACAATGAGCAGTTCTTC
>TRBD2|TRBV4-1|TRBJ2-7|-
CASSQVSSGKSYEQYF
TGCGCCAGCAGCCAAGTAAGTAGCGGGAAATCCTACGAGCAGTACTTC
>-|TRBV5-4|TRBJ2-3|-
CASSLSSTDTQYF
TGTGCCAGCAGCCTCTCTAGCACAGATACGCAGTATTTT
>-|TRBV6-5|TRBJ2-2|once
CASSYGRNTGELFF
TGTGCCAGCAGTTACGGCAGGAACACCGGGGAGCTGTTTTTT
>-|TRBV11-2|TRBJ2-2|-
CASSSLARGNTGELFF
TGTGCCAGCAGCTCCCTCGCCAGGGGCAACACCGGGGAGCTGTTTTTT
>TRBD2|TRBV5-1|TRBJ2-2|once
CASSAPGQGLAGNTGELFF
TGCGCCAGCAGCGCCCCGGGGCAGGGACTAGCGGGGAACACCGGGGAGCTGTTTTTT
>TRBD2|TRBV19|TRBJ2-2|-
CASSISRGAGVVGTGELFF
TGTGCCAGTAGTATATCCAGAGGAGCGGGAGTGGTGGGCACCGGGGAGCTGTTTTTT